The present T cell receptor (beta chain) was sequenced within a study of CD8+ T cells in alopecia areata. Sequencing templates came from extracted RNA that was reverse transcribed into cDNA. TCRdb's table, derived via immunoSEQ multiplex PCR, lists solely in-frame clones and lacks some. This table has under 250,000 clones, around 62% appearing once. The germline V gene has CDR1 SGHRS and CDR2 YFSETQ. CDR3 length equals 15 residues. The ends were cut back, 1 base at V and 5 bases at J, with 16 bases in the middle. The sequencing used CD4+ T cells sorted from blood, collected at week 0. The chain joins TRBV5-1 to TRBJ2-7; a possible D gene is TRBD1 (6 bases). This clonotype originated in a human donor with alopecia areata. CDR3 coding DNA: TGCGCCAGCAGCTTGCGCCCAGGGGACGGCCACGAGCAGTACTTC. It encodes CASSLRPGDGHEQYF.